This TCR beta chain was found in a study of blood T cell repertoires in COVID-19. The CDR3 is 11 residues long. Trimming left V 6 bases short and J 10 bases short, with 15 bases between. Germline lookup yields CDR1 DFQATT and CDR2 SNEGSKA (reference sequence). This clone was counted a few times. Profiled with immunoSEQ multiplex PCR; TCRdb holds only in-frame clones, not every one. Among fewer than 350,000 clones, 70% to 90% were seen once, and the ten largest hold 2.2%. The sequence came from a man aged 25 to 40 who had recovered from COVID-19. This chain uses TRBV20-1 with TRBJ1-1; D remains unclear. Sequenced sample: PBMCs or T cells enriched from blood (not recorded which). The CDR3 here is CSAHDSRRAFF. The CDR3 DNA is TGCAGTGCCCATGATTCTCGGAGAGCTTTCTTT.